This is a list of T cell receptor beta chains from one sample in a study of identical twins. A single record per CDR3 protein comes from TCRdb applying MiXCR to the 5' RACE reads. The sample records about 810,000 distinct CDR3 sequences, about 12% being singletons. This sample was also put to use in a study of yellow fever vaccine responses in identical twins.

Sample: PBMCs. The receptors here all came from a woman between 18 and 30 years old in good health. Both conserved end residues are part of each CDR3. Each record gives: clone size, D gene, V gene, J gene, CDR3 DNA, CDR3 protein. The D gene is left open where the match is weak. Clone size is given for some rows only: seen once, a few or many times, or a class if the clone is expanded.

>few|TRBD1|TRBV14|TRBJ2-7
TGTGCCAGCAGCCAAGATATGCACAGGGGGATCTACGAGCAGTACTTC
CASSQDMHRGIYEQYF
>NA|NA|TRBV5-4|TRBJ2-2
TGTGCCAGCAGCTTGGGTTTGGTGGGGACTTCGAACACCGGGGAGCTGTTTTTT
CASSLGLVGTSNTGELFF
>few|NA|TRBV15|TRBJ1-2
TGTGCCACCAGCAGAGACGTTAGGTGGGCAGAGCAAGGCTACACCTTC
CATSRDVRWAEQGYTF
>NA|NA|TRBV20-1|TRBJ2-5
TGCAGTGCTAATGGGCTAGGCGTGGTGGAGACCCAGTACTTC
CSANGLGVVETQYF
>few|TRBD2|TRBV28|TRBJ2-1
TGTGCCAGCGGGACTAGCGGTCCTCGTGGGATTGGGTTCTTC
CASGTSGPRGIGFF
>NA|TRBD2|TRBV5-1|TRBJ2-7
TGCGCCAGCAGCTTGGCCGCGGCGGGAGTTCGGGAGCAGTACTTC
CASSLAAAGVREQYF
>few|NA|TRBV6-2/TRBV6-3|TRBJ2-3
TGTGCCAGCAGTTACCCGGGGACGCAGTATTTT
CASSYPGTQYF
>many|TRBD1|TRBV10-3|TRBJ1-2
TGTGCCATCGGCGAGACAGGGGGCGGTTATGGCTACACCTTC
CAIGETGGGYGYTF
>NA|NA|TRBV27|TRBJ1-2
TGTGCCAGCAGTTCGGGCGTGTACTATGGCTACACCTTC
CASSSGVYYGYTF
>NA|NA|TRBV7-9|TRBJ2-1
TGTGCCAGCAGCGCAGCTCAGGGATATGAGCAGTTCTTC
CASSAAQGYEQFF
>NA|TRBD1|TRBV28|TRBJ1-1
TGTGCCAGCAGCCGGCTGGGACAGCCCAACACTGAAGCTTTCTTT
CASSRLGQPNTEAFF
>many|TRBD1|TRBV5-1|TRBJ2-7
TGCGCCAGCAGCCCGGAAGGACAGGGTGGGTACGAGCAGTACTTC
CASSPEGQGGYEQYF
>many|NA|TRBV29-1|TRBJ2-1
TGCAGCGTCAGCCACAATGAGCAGTTCTTC
CSVSHNEQFF
>few|NA|TRBV6-2/TRBV6-3|TRBJ2-7
TGTGCCAGCAGTTACGGGACCCCCACACTTTACGAGCAGTACTTC
CASSYGTPTLYEQYF
>NA|NA|TRBV21-1|TRBJ2-3
TGTGCCAGCAGCAAAGCGGCTAGCGGGGTTACAGATACGCAGTATTTT
CASSKAASGVTDTQYF
>many|NA|TRBV7-2|TRBJ2-1
TGTGCCAGCAGCTTAGGTCAACTCCCGATGTTCAATGAGCAGTTCTTC
CASSLGQLPMFNEQFF
>few|NA|TRBV7-9|TRBJ2-1
TGTGCCAGCAGCCTAAAGGGGGTCTACAATGAGCAGTTCTTC
CASSLKGVYNEQFF
>many|NA|TRBV3-1|TRBJ1-1
TGTGCCAGCAGCCTCCGCCCGACAGGTGCAAACACTGAAGCTTTCTTT
CASSLRPTGANTEAFF
>few|NA|TRBV24-1|TRBJ2-1
TGTGCCACCAGTGACCCGGGACTTGATGCCTACAATGAGCAGTTCTTC
CATSDPGLDAYNEQFF
>NA|TRBD1|TRBV6-1|TRBJ2-7
TGTGCCAGCAGGGGGAGCGTGGGACAGGGCTACGAGCAGTACTTC
CASRGSVGQGYEQYF
>NA|NA|TRBV4-1|TRBJ1-4
TGCGCCAGCAGCCAAGTTGGGACAGAAAAACTGTTTTTT
CASSQVGTEKLFF
>few|TRBD2|TRBV4-1|TRBJ2-2
TGCGCCAGCAGCCACGGACTAGCGGGGTTGAACACCGGGGAGCTGTTTTTT
CASSHGLAGLNTGELFF
>NA|NA|TRBV5-1|TRBJ1-3
TGCGCCAGCAGCGGGGACGGAGTCTCTGGAAACACCATATATTTT
CASSGDGVSGNTIYF
>few|TRBD1|TRBV7-6|TRBJ1-4
TGTGCCAGCAGTCCCAGGGGGAGTGAAAAACTGTTTTTT
CASSPRGSEKLFF
>NA|NA|TRBV20-1|TRBJ2-1
TGCAGTGCTAGACGCATGGGAGCGGAGCAGTTCTTC
CSARRMGAEQFF
>NA|NA|TRBV6-5|TRBJ2-3
TGTGCCAGCAGTTACGTAGGGGAAACAGATACGCAGTATTTT
CASSYVGETDTQYF
>few|TRBD1|TRBV28|TRBJ1-2
TGTGCCAGCAGTTTATGGTTAGCAGGACAGGGGTCTGGCTACACCTTC
CASSLWLAGQGSGYTF
>NA|NA|TRBV11-3|TRBJ2-5
TGTGCCAGCAGCCAAGCCGATCAAGAGACCCAGTACTTC
CASSQADQETQYF
>many|NA|TRBV15|TRBJ2-7
TGTGCCACCAGCCGAGAAAGGGGGGACTCCTACGAGCAGTACTTC
CATSRERGDSYEQYF
>NA|NA|TRBV5-6|TRBJ2-5
TGTGCCAGCAGCCCAGGGGCTCCGGGGACCCAGTACTTC
CASSPGAPGTQYF
>NA|NA|TRBV28|TRBJ2-1
TGTGCCAGCAGACACGGACGGGCCCTCCTCAATGAGCAGTTCTTC
CASRHGRALLNEQFF
>few|NA|TRBV15|TRBJ2-3
TGTGCCACCAGCCCCTCGTATGGTGGGGCAGATACGCAGTATTTT
CATSPSYGGADTQYF
>NA|TRBD1|TRBV3-1|TRBJ1-6
TGTGCCAGCAGCCCGTACAGGGGACGGAATTCACCCCTCCACTTT
CASSPYRGRNSPLHF
>few|NA|TRBV7-9|TRBJ2-7
TGTGCCAGCAGCTTATTGGGGCGGAGCGAGCAGTACTTC
CASSLLGRSEQYF
>many|NA|TRBV12-3/TRBV12-4|TRBJ1-5
TGTGCCAGCAGTTTCGGGTGGGGTAGCAATCAGCCCCAGCATTTT
CASSFGWGSNQPQHF
>few|TRBD1|TRBV14|TRBJ2-1
TGTGCCAGCAGCCAACCCGGACAGGGCAATGGCAATGAGCAGTTCTTC
CASSQPGQGNGNEQFF
>few|NA|TRBV6-5|TRBJ2-1
TGTGCCAGCAGTTACCCCCACAGGGACTACAATGAGCAGTTCTTC
CASSYPHRDYNEQFF
>many|NA|TRBV5-1|TRBJ1-6
TGCGCCAGCAGCTTGGCGGGCCAGAATTCACCCCTCCACTTT
CASSLAGQNSPLHF
>few|TRBD2|TRBV20-1|TRBJ2-7
TGCAGTGCCAGATCGGGACTAGCGGGGGAGCAGTACTTC
CSARSGLAGEQYF
>few|NA|TRBV3-1|TRBJ1-5
TGTGCCAGCAGCCCTGACGGTCCCCCAGATAGCAATCAGCCCCAGCATTTT
CASSPDGPPDSNQPQHF
>many|NA|TRBV6-2/TRBV6-3|TRBJ2-1
TGTGCCAGCAGTGAGACGGAGTACAATGAGCAGTTCTTC
CASSETEYNEQFF
>many|NA|TRBV4-1|TRBJ2-2
TGCGCCAGCAGCCAAGCCCCTGGGGTCGGGGAGCTGTTTTTT
CASSQAPGVGELFF
>few|NA|TRBV5-1|TRBJ2-1
TGCGCCAGCAGCTCGACCTCGCGTGGGGCGTTCTTC
CASSSTSRGAFF
>NA|TRBD1|TRBV5-1|TRBJ1-1
TGCGCCAGCAGCTTCTCCGGGACAGAAAAAAAAGCTTTCTTT
CASSFSGTEKKAFF
>many|TRBD1|TRBV5-1|TRBJ2-4
TGCGCCAGCAGCCCCGGGACAGGGTCAGCCAAAAACATTCAGTACTTC
CASSPGTGSAKNIQYF
>NA|TRBD2|TRBV14|TRBJ2-1
TGTGCCAGCAGCCAAGAACTAGCGGGTTACAATGAGCAGTTCTTC
CASSQELAGYNEQFF
>NA|TRBD1|TRBV29-1|TRBJ2-7
TGCAGCGTTGTGACAGGGATTGGCGAGCAGTACTTC
CSVVTGIGEQYF
>few|NA|TRBV3-1|TRBJ1-6
TGTGCCAGCAGCCAAGGTCCCAGGCTAAAACATAATTCACCCCTCCACTTT
CASSQGPRLKHNSPLHF
>many|NA|TRBV29-1|TRBJ1-2
TGCAGCGTTGAGCCGGGGGTAGGCTATGGCTACACCTTC
CSVEPGVGYGYTF
>NA|NA|TRBV28|TRBJ2-3
TGTGCCAGCAGTTACTCCGGGGCCTGGGGCACAGATACGCAGTATTTT
CASSYSGAWGTDTQYF
>NA|NA|TRBV20-1|TRBJ2-5
TGCAGTGCTACCGTTTACTTAGAGACCCAGTACTTC
CSATVYLETQYF
>few|NA|TRBV24-1|TRBJ2-1
TGTGCCACCGCCTCGCTCTACAATGAGCAGTTCTTC
CATASLYNEQFF
>few|NA|TRBV13|TRBJ1-2
TGTGCCAGCAGCTTAGGTGCGGGGGCGCATCAATATGGCTACACCTTC
CASSLGAGAHQYGYTF